This T cell receptor beta chain was found in a study of regulatory T cells in long-lasting Graves disease. On the study more broadly: Newly diagnosed Graves' patients took antithyroid drugs under 3 months.

Described time point: newly diagnosed GD, antithyroid drugs for less than 3 months. From PBMCs, RNA was extracted and then used to make the TCR library. Diagnosis followed American Thyroid Association guidelines for Graves' disease. Trimming left V 3 bases short and J 0 bases short, with 11 bases between. This CDR3 region has 14 residues. Germline V gene sequence: CDR1 DFQATT, CDR2 SNEGSKA (reference sequence). The authors built TCR beta libraries using iRepertoire HTBI primers and Arm-PCR of CDR3 regions. TCRdb ran MiXCR on the multiplex PCR reads and lists one entry per CDR3 protein. Counted here are 250,000 to 300,000 distinct CDR3 sequences, around a sixth occurring once; the ten biggest clones make up around 15%. The same sample was also studied in work on T cells in Graves' hyperthyroidism and ophthalmopathy. That source reports: Disease duration under 2 months; hyperthyroidism patients were aged 18 to 65. Most thyroid clonotypes expanded above 0.001 appeared in blood too.

Sequencing used peripheral blood mononuclear cells (PBMCs), obtained at new diagnosis, from a patient treated with antithyroid drugs. The chain couples TRBV20-1 to TRBJ1-1; no reliable D call. The receptor was derived from a woman aged 25 to 39 with Graves disease. As DNA, the CDR3 is TGCAGTGCTAGCCGCCAAGAAATGAACACTGAAGCTTTCTTT. This gives the protein CSASRQEMNTEAFF.